Following are 5 T cell receptor beta chains from one sample sequenced in a study of blood T cell repertoires in COVID-19. Produced via immunoSEQ multiplex PCR; TCRdb's table is partial and in-frame only. The profile shows approximately 41,000 clones, roughly 90% of them singletons. Material: peripheral blood. Receptor source: a man over 45 with active COVID-19.

V usage is TRBV29-1 and J usage is TRBJ2-7; 8 nucleotides agree with TRBD1. J lost 6 bases, V lost 7 bases, and 11 bases had no gene match. CDR1 is SQVTM and CDR2 is ANQGSEA in the germline V gene. The length of the CDR3 is 13 residues. The CDR3 sequence: CSAHRGTGPEQYF. Here the CDR3 DNA reads TGCAGCGCCCACCGGGGGACAGGCCCCGAGCAGTACTTC.

CDR3 in DNA: TGTGCCAGCAGCATCCGACAGGACGTCTATAATTCACCCCTCCACTTT. This codes for CASSIRQDVYNSPLHF. The chain joins TRBV7-8 to TRBJ1-6, with D tentatively TRBD1 (6 bases). With 5 bases removed from V and 3 bases from J, the gap between germline ends came to 14 bases. This CDR3 is 16 amino acids long. CDR1 is SGHVS, CDR2 FQNEAQ, per germline.

This chain connects TRBV5-4 to TRBJ1-1, with D perhaps TRBD1 (6 bases). Germline assignment: CDR1 SGHNT and CDR2 YYREEE (reference sequence). This CDR3 has 14 amino acids. The V end lost 3 bases, the J end lost 8 bases, and 17 bases lay between the germline ends. The CDR3 sequence is CASSSQRGHQEAFF. Here the CDR3 DNA reads TGTGCCAGCAGCTCCCAAAGGGGACACCAAGAAGCTTTCTTT.

The chain employs TRBV6-5 and TRBJ2-1; 10 positions match TRBD2. V was pared by 2 bases and J by 12 bases, with 10 bases of the junction left unmatched. Germline assignment: CDR1 MNHEY and CDR2 SVGAGI. The CDR3 runs 15 residues. The CDR3 reads CASSYGLAGDKGQFF. CDR3 DNA: TGTGCCAGCAGTTACGGGCTAGCGGGAGATAAAGGGCAGTTCTTC.

The chain has TRBV6-2 or TRBV6-3 and TRBJ2-7, with 10 bases matching TRBD1. This CDR3 is 15 amino acids long. Germline assignment: CDR1 MNHEY and CDR2 SVGEGT. The V segment lost 5 bases and the J segment 3 bases; nucleotides outside the gene matches: 7. The CDR3 region is CASSAPGQGSYEQYF. CDR3 sequence (DNA): TGTGCCAGCAGTGCCCCGGGACAGGGGAGCTACGAGCAGTACTTC.